The 19 T cell receptor beta chains presented below share a single source sample, sequenced in a study of blood T cell repertoires in COVID-19. The repertoire was sequenced with immunoSEQ multiplex PCR; TCRdb's copy has only in-frame clones and lacks some. Of around 230,000 clones in the sample, 70% to 85% are singletons; the top ten hold approximately 16%. Sequenced sample: PBMCs or T cells enriched from blood (not recorded which). These receptors were obtained from a man aged 40-49 years who had recovered from COVID-19.

The V gene is TRBV11-3, the J gene TRBJ2-3; D might be TRBD2 (5 bases). CDR1 and CDR2 (germline): SGHNT, YENEEA. The CDR3 is 13 amino acids. Trimming took 5 bases from V and 3 from J, leaving 9 bases between them. The CDR3, as DNA: TGTGCCAGCAGCCCCCCGGGAACAGATACGCAGTATTTT. This translates into CASSPPGTDTQYF.

The rearrangement links TRBV15 to TRBJ2-7, with D uncertain. The CDR3 covers 15 residues. CDR1 is LNHNV and CDR2 is YYDKDF in the germline V gene (reference sequence). The germline V and J ends were trimmed by 0 bases and 1 base, with 10 bases remaining between them. CDR3 sequence reads: CATSRDPLVSYEQYF. The CDR3 DNA sequence: TGTGCCACCAGCAGAGATCCCTTAGTTTCCTACGAGCAGTACTTC.

This chain joins TRBV19 and TRBJ1-1; weak D call: TRBD1 (6 bases). The CDR3 extends over 15 amino acids. The germline gives CDR1 LNHDA, CDR2 SQIVND (reference sequence). Trimming removed 5 bases from V and 6 bases from J, with 19 bases in between. CDR3 in DNA: TGTGCCAGTAGTGTGGCGGGAGGGGGGGCCGCTGAAGCTTTCTTT. This sequence encodes CASSVAGGGAAEAFF.

This chain links TRBV5-1 with TRBJ1-3; D is perhaps TRBD1 (6 bases). CDR3 length: 15 residues. V lost 3 bases and J lost 5, with 15 bases in between. CDR1 SGHRS and CDR2 YFSETQ come from the germline V gene. The CDR3 loop reads CASSSGTIGRNTIYF. In DNA, the CDR3 is TGCGCCAGCAGCTCCGGGACAATTGGGAGAAACACCATATATTTT.

The rearrangement joins TRBV3-1 (or the pseudogene TRBV3-2) to TRBJ1-4, with D unclear. The V end lost 0 bases, the J end lost 13 bases, and 9 bases lay between the germline ends. Per germline, CDR1 LGHDT and CDR2 YNNKEL (reference sequence). The CDR3 is 12 residues long. CDR3 loop: CASSQDRNRLFF. The CDR3 nucleotides read TGTGCCAGCAGCCAAGATCGCAACAGACTGTTTTTT.

This clone came up once. V usage is TRBV28 and J usage is TRBJ1-1, with a tentative D call TRBD1 (5 bases). The length of the CDR3 is 12 residues. Germline V gives CDR1 MDHEN, CDR2 SYDVKM. The V end lost 7 bases, the J end lost 7 bases, and 13 bases lay between the germline ends. The CDR3 sequence: CASKTQDREAFF. The CDR3 DNA reads TGTGCCAGCAAGACACAGGATCGTGAAGCTTTCTTT.

This clone is a singleton in its sample. The chain uses TRBV12-3 or TRBV12-4 and TRBJ2-2; D gene ambiguous. The CDR3 covers 13 residues. The germline V and J ends were trimmed by 1 base and 5 bases, with 5 bases remaining between them. DNA for the CDR3: TGTGCCAGCAGTTTAGTGACTACCGGGGAGCTGTTTTTT. Translated, it gives CASSLVTTGELFF.

The chain uses TRBV28 and TRBJ1-2; 8 positions agree with TRBD1. CDR3 length: 13 amino acids. J was trimmed by 4 bases and V by 4 bases; bases with no gene match: 2. CDR1 is MDHEN, CDR2 SYDVKM, per germline. CDR3: CASSWGQAYGYTF. The CDR3 DNA is TGTGCCAGCAGTTGGGGACAGGCCTATGGCTACACCTTC.

In DNA, the CDR3 is TGCAGCGTTGAAGAGGTTGAGGTCACTGAAGCTTTCTTT. The encoded protein is CSVEEVEVTEAFF. This chain links TRBV29-1 with TRBJ1-1; D unclear. The CDR3 sequence is 13 residues long. V was trimmed by 0 bases and J by 4 bases, leaving 9 bases between them. CDR1 SQVTM and CDR2 ANQGSEA come from the germline V gene.

The rearrangement links TRBV25-1 to TRBJ1-1; D gene unclear. CDR1 is MGHDK and CDR2 is SYGVNS in the germline V gene. V lost 1 base and J lost 4, with 10 bases in between. The CDR3 contains 14 residues. The CDR3 is CASSESPQTTEAFF. CDR3 sequence (DNA): TGTGCCAGCAGTGAATCCCCACAGACCACTGAAGCTTTCTTT.

In its sample, this clone was seen once. The chain employs TRBV7-6 and TRBJ1-1; a possible D gene is TRBD1 (5 bases). Trimming took off 5 bases at V and 7 bases at J, with 11 bases between the two ends. The CDR3 length is 12 residues. Germline loops: CDR1 SGHVS, CDR2 FNYEAQ. The CDR3 coding sequence is TGTGCCAGCAGCCTCCGGGGGAGTGAAGCTTTCTTT. Its translation: CASSLRGSEAFF.

In DNA form, the CDR3 reads TGTGCCAGCAGTGGGGAGGGCAGGACTGAAGCTTTCTTT. This encodes CASSGEGRTEAFF. The V call is TRBV2, the J call TRBJ1-1; D unclear. Per germline, CDR1 SNHLY and CDR2 FYNNEI. The CDR3 is 13 residues long. V dropped 4 bases and J dropped 5 bases, with 11 bases sitting between them.

The chain employs TRBV10-1 and TRBJ1-2; TRBD1 aligns across 8 bases. The junction had 8 bases not matched to a gene; V was cut back by 4 bases and J by 4 bases. The CDR3 is 15 residues long. The germline CDR1 and CDR2 sequences are WNHNN and SYGVQD (reference sequence). The CDR3: CASSGPDRAGYGYTF. The CDR3 DNA reads TGCGCCAGCAGTGGCCCGGACAGGGCGGGCTATGGCTACACCTTC.

The DNA of the CDR3 is TGTGCCAGCAGCTTAGCGTACAGGGGGATAGGAAACACCATATATTTT. The encoded protein is CASSLAYRGIGNTIYF. The J gene is TRBJ1-3, the V gene TRBV7-8; 8 bases are a match to TRBD1. Germline V gives CDR1 SGHVS, CDR2 FQNEAQ. The trim removed 0 bases at V and 4 bases at J, leaving 5 bases unmatched. The length of the CDR3 is 16 residues.

In its sample, this clone was seen once. This chain connects TRBV25-1 to TRBJ1-2, with D perhaps matching TRBD1 (5 bases). Looked up from germline, CDR1 is MGHDK and CDR2 is SYGVNS. Trimming took off 3 bases at V and 8 bases at J, with 16 bases between the two ends. The CDR3 is 14 residues long. DNA of the CDR3: TGTGCCAGCAGTGACACAGGTAAGGGGCTCGGCTACACCTTC. Residues: CASSDTGKGLGYTF.

The rearrangement joins TRBV5-4 to TRBJ2-3; D possibly corresponds to TRBD2 (5 bases). V was trimmed by 0 bases and J by 4 bases, leaving 12 bases between them. The CDR3 is 15 amino acids. Germline V CDR1 and CDR2: SGHNT, YYREEE (reference sequence). CDR3 region: CASSLGGSAADTQYF. CDR3 DNA sequence: TGTGCCAGCAGCTTGGGAGGGAGCGCGGCAGATACGCAGTATTTT.

CDR3 coding DNA: TGTGCCAGCACCTCGACAGGGACACGCTATGGCTACACCTTC. It encodes CASTSTGTRYGYTF. The chain couples TRBV28 to TRBJ1-2; 7 positions agree with TRBD1. Germline-derived CDR1 and CDR2 are MDHEN and SYDVKM. The CDR3 has 14 amino acids. V lost 7 bases and J lost 4; bases outside the gene matches: 9.

The chain employs TRBV7-2 and TRBJ2-3; TRBD2 matches 11 bases. J was trimmed by 5 bases and V by 2 bases; bases with no gene match: 3. Germline loops: CDR1 SGHTA, CDR2 FQGNSA. This CDR3 is built from 15 residues. The CDR3 spells CASSLFLAGGDTQYF. The CDR3 DNA reads TGTGCCAGCAGCTTATTTCTAGCGGGGGGAGATACGCAGTATTTT.

This clone showed up just a few times. The rearrangement joins TRBV30 to TRBJ2-4; 10 nucleotides line up with TRBD2. Germline CDR1 GTSNPN, CDR2 SVGIG (reference sequence). V lost 0 bases and J lost 7; bases outside the gene matches: 15. The CDR3 is made up of 18 amino acids. CDR3 DNA: TGTGCCTGGAGTGTACTTGCGAGCGGGAGGGCGGGGGCGAACATTCAGTACTTC. Amino acids: CAWSVLASGRAGANIQYF. The full variable domain, completed using reference TRBV30 and TRBJ2-4, is SQTIHQWPATLVQPVGSPLSLECTVEGTSNPNLYWYRQAAGRGLQLLFYSVGIGQISSEVPQNLSASRPQDRQFILSSKKLLLSDSGFYLCAWSVLASGRAGANIQYFGAGTRLSVL.